Described below is a single T cell receptor beta chain sequence and its context. There are many counts of this clonotype. Its antigen has not been determined. Given a much more abundant clone one base away, this may be a read error. Trimming costs V 0 bases and J 8 bases, and their ends lie 11 bases apart. For CDR1 and CDR2, the germline V gene lists SGHTA and FQGTGA. The CDR3 starts with the cysteine, ends with the phenylalanine, and has 13 residues. This entry keeps only the CDR3 DNA: 39 bases, framed from base 1. The library was obtained by PCR. Sequenced using an Illumina HiSeq 2000. TCRdb reanalyzed the raw reads on its own, using fastp at Q25 for trimming and MiXCR for clone calling, and kept in-frame beta chains. Rows are combined by CDR3 protein, so each entry shows the most common genes and DNA. The sample table shows about 11,000 distinct CDR3 sequences, and around 51% are seen once. Clones ranked in the top ten supply 24% of the sample.

This sample was included in a study of tumor-infiltrating lymphocytes in oesophageal squamous cell carcinoma (dated by TCRdb to about 2016). The source is a male donor with esophageal squamous cell carcinoma. The sample was esophageal tumor tissue. The chain links TRBV7-3 with TRBJ2-7; TRBD2 could be the D gene, as 5 bases match. The encoded CDR3 is CASSLTRDLKQYF. The nucleotides read TGTGCCAGCAGCTTAACGAGGGATTTAAAGCAGTACTTC.